The 31 T cell receptor beta chains presented below share a single source sample, sequenced in a study of blood T cell repertoires in COVID-19. Sequencing used immunoSEQ multiplex PCR; TCRdb keeps in-frame clones, though not all of them. The table lists about 240,000 clones, roughly four fifths of them singletons. Specimen: peripheral blood. Receptors were obtained from a woman aged 55 to 70 with active or convalescent COVID-19.

This clone was counted between two and nine times. This chain joins TRBV5-6 and TRBJ1-2; 7 bases are a match to TRBD1. V was clipped by 5 bases and J by 9 bases; unmatched bases: 10. CDR1 and CDR2 from the germline V gene are SGHDT and YYEEEE. The CDR3 has 13 amino acids. In nucleotides, the CDR3 is TGTGCCAGCAGTTGGGACAGAACCGGTCGCTACACCTTC. It translates to CASSWDRTGRYTF. Drawing the rest from reference TRBV5-6 and TRBJ1-2, the complete variable domain is DAGVTQSPTHLIKTRGQQVTLRCSPKSGHDTVSWYQQALGQGPQFIFQYYEEEERQRGNFPDRFSGHQFPNYSSELNVNALLLGDSALYLCASSWDRTGRYTFGSGTRLTVV.

CDR3 protein: CASSAETPGLAGGRGEQFF. DNA for the CDR3: TGTGCCAGTAGTGCCGAAACCCCGGGACTAGCGGGGGGTCGGGGTGAGCAGTTCTTC. V gene TRBV19 combines with J gene TRBJ2-1, with TRBD2 matching over 15 bases. The V gene end was trimmed by 5 bases and the J gene end by 9 bases; junction bases not matched to a gene: 17. This CDR3 spans 19 amino acids. Germline V gene data show CDR1 as LNHDA and CDR2 as SQIVND (reference sequence).

This clone was observed a few times. The V gene is TRBV7-2, the J gene TRBJ2-2; D unresolved. The CDR3 loop spans 16 amino acids. CDR1 is SGHTA and CDR2 is FQGNSA in the germline V gene. V was shortened by 5 bases and J by 0 bases, with 13 bases between the two germline ends. CDR3: CASSARYDSNTGELFF. The CDR3 region has the DNA TGTGCCAGCAGCGCACGATACGACTCGAACACCGGGGAGCTGTTTTTT.

The gene calls are TRBV19 and TRBJ2-1; 11 nucleotides align to TRBD1. CDR3 length: 16 amino acids. Germline CDR1 is LNHDA and CDR2 is SQIVND (reference sequence). V was pared by 2 bases and J by 10 bases, with 10 bases of the junction left unmatched. The CDR3 loop is CASSITSGQGEWEQFF. The DNA for the CDR3 is TGTGCCAGTAGTATAACCTCGGGACAGGGGGAGTGGGAGCAGTTCTTC.

J is TRBJ1-5 and V is TRBV5-1, with TRBD1 matching over 7 bases. The CDR3 sequence is 13 residues long. Trimming at V came to 4 bases and at J to 7 bases, leaving 5 bases not matched to a gene. Germline CDR1 reads SGHRS; CDR2 reads YFSETQ. CDR3 DNA sequence: TGCGCCAGCAGCCCTACAGGGGTCCAGCCCCAGCATTTT. This gives the protein CASSPTGVQPQHF.

The chain's CDR3 is CASAKGAQADTQYF. Here the CDR3 DNA reads TGCGCCAGCGCGAAGGGGGCGCAGGCAGATACGCAGTATTTT. This chain uses TRBV5-1 with TRBJ2-3; 7 nucleotides line up with TRBD1. Germline CDR1 reads SGHRS; CDR2 reads YFSETQ. V lost 7 bases to trimming and J lost 4 bases; unmatched junction nucleotides: 9. The CDR3 consists of 14 residues.

This clone has just a few counts. Other DNA sequences in this specimen translate into the identical CDR3. The chain uses TRBV12-3 or TRBV12-4 and TRBJ2-7, with D hard to call. V dropped 3 bases and J dropped 3 bases, with 3 bases sitting between them. The CDR3 is 11 residues long. The CDR3, as DNA: TGTGCCAGCAGTTTTTACTACGAGCAGTACTTC. Translating gives CASSFYYEQYF.

V and J are TRBV5-1 and TRBJ1-6; the match to TRBD1 covers 7 bases. The CDR3 runs 15 residues. V dropped 1 base and J dropped 7; count of bases not matched to a gene: 5. Germline CDR1 SGHRS, CDR2 YFSETQ. DNA of the CDR3: TGCGCCAGCAGCTTGAGGGGGCACTTAAATTCACCCCTCCACTTT. Protein sequence: CASSLRGHLNSPLHF.

V and J are TRBV30 and TRBJ1-1, with D possibly being TRBD1 (6 bases). This CDR3 has 13 residues. Germline CDR1 and CDR2: GTSNPN and SVGIG (reference sequence). V gave up 0 bases and J gave up 1 base, with 6 bases separating them. The DNA of the CDR3 is TGTGCCTGGAGTGTACAGGGGAACACTGAAGCTTTCTTT. This codes for CAWSVQGNTEAFF.

The chain combines TRBV4-1 with TRBJ1-2; D call uncertain. Trimming stripped 4 bases from V and 8 bases from J, with 5 bases between. The CDR3 contains 10 residues. Germline lookup yields CDR1 MGHRA and CDR2 YSYEKL. CDR3 bases: TGCGCCAGCAGCCTGAGGGGCTACACCTTC. Translated, it gives CASSLRGYTF.

The chain is built from TRBV7-9 and TRBJ1-3; 12 bases map to TRBD1. The CDR3 runs 17 residues. CDR1 SEHNR and CDR2 FQNEAQ come from the germline V gene (reference sequence). J was trimmed by 2 bases and V by 3 bases; bases with no gene match: 5. As DNA, the CDR3 is TGTGCCAGCAGCTTCCTGGGACAGGGGGCGCCTGGAAACACCATATATTTT. Its translation: CASSFLGQGAPGNTIYF.

This chain connects TRBV18 to TRBJ2-5, with a possible D match to TRBD2 (6 bases). The germline CDR1 and CDR2 sequences are KGHSH and LQKENI. This CDR3 has 15 residues. V lost 6 bases and J 0 bases, leaving 14 bases between the germline ends. The CDR3 sequence: CASSLIPGDQETQYF. CDR3 sequence (DNA): TGTGCCAGCTCCCTTATTCCGGGAGACCAAGAGACCCAGTACTTC.

The chain has TRBV6-5 and TRBJ2-5; D possibly corresponds to TRBD2 (5 bases). The V gene lost 6 bases and the J gene lost 0 bases, with 8 bases spanning the gap. Germline V CDR1 and CDR2: MNHEY, SVGAGI. The CDR3 consists of 13 residues. Here the CDR3 DNA reads TGTGCCAGCAGCTCGACTAACCAAGAGACCCAGTACTTC. This codes for CASSSTNQETQYF.

The chain recombines TRBV6-6 with TRBJ1-5; 9 bases are a match to TRBD1. The trim removed 0 bases at V and 7 bases at J, leaving 7 bases unmatched. The germline V gene has CDR1 MNHNY and CDR2 SVGAGI (reference sequence). The CDR3 spans 16 residues. This CDR3 is CASSYSPGQGWQPQHF. CDR3 coding DNA: TGTGCCAGCAGTTACTCCCCGGGACAGGGTTGGCAGCCCCAGCATTTT.

This chain links TRBV29-1 with TRBJ1-3; D unresolved. CDR1 SQVTM and CDR2 ANQGSEA come from the germline V gene. V was pared by 6 bases and J by 0 bases, with 9 bases between. The CDR3 is 13 residues long. Written as DNA, the CDR3 is TGCAGCGTCCGTAACTACTCTGGAAACACCATATATTTT. Its translation is CSVRNYSGNTIYF.

V usage is TRBV30 and J usage is TRBJ2-7; TRBD1 is a possible D gene (6 bases). In germline, CDR1 is GTSNPN, CDR2 SVGIG (reference sequence). V shed 3 bases and J shed 3 bases, with 9 bases lying between them. The CDR3 covers 12 residues. The CDR3 here is CAWRADSYEQYF. The CDR3 DNA reads as TGTGCCTGGAGAGCGGACAGCTACGAGCAGTACTTC.

The gene calls are TRBV18 and TRBJ1-1; 9 positions match TRBD1. The CDR3 loop spans 16 amino acids. The V gene end was trimmed by 3 bases and the J gene end by 1 base; junction bases not matched to a gene: 6. Per the germline V gene, CDR1 is KGHSH and CDR2 is LQKENI. CDR3 protein: CASSPQPGQGNTEAFF. Here the CDR3 DNA reads TGTGCCAGCTCACCCCAACCGGGACAGGGGAACACTGAAGCTTTCTTT.

The rearrangement links TRBV5-1 to TRBJ2-7; 8 positions match TRBD2. V was pared by 3 bases and J by 3 bases, with 8 bases of the junction left unmatched. This CDR3 has 15 amino acids. Germline V lookup: CDR1 SGHRS, CDR2 YFSETQ. CDR3 sequence: CASSSEPGLGYEQYF. The CDR3 DNA sequence: TGCGCCAGCAGCTCAGAACCGGGACTAGGCTACGAGCAGTACTTC.

The chain joins TRBV5-1 to TRBJ1-1; 9 bases agree with TRBD1. Germline CDR1 is SGHRS and CDR2 is YFSETQ. V gave up 0 bases and J gave up 1 base; unmatched junction bases: 4. The CDR3 loop spans 16 amino acids. CDR3 region: CASSLGQGEGNTEAFF. The CDR3 coding sequence is TGCGCCAGCAGCTTGGGACAGGGGGAAGGGAACACTGAAGCTTTCTTT.

The CDR3 spells CAISGPPGGENTEAFF. The CDR3 DNA reads TGTGCCATCAGTGGGCCCCCTGGGGGGGAGAACACTGAAGCTTTCTTT. The chain carries TRBV10-3 and TRBJ1-1; D might be TRBD1 (5 bases). Trimming cost V 4 bases and J 1 base, with 16 bases left between them. Germline V gene sequence: CDR1 ENHRY, CDR2 SYGVKD. There are 16 residues in the CDR3.

This CDR3 is CASSGGGGDTEAFF. The CDR3 DNA is TGCGCCAGCAGCGGGGGTGGCGGGGACACTGAAGCTTTCTTT. This rearrangement joins TRBV5-1 to TRBJ1-1; TRBD1 is a possible D gene (5 bases). The germline CDR1 and CDR2 sequences are SGHRS and YFSETQ. Deletions cut 4 bases from V and 3 bases from J, with 13 bases between. The CDR3 loop spans 14 amino acids.

The rearrangement uses TRBV30 and TRBJ1-5, with 10 bases matching TRBD1. The CDR3 runs 14 residues. From germline, CDR1 is GTSNPN and CDR2 SVGIG (reference sequence). V shed 2 bases and J 4 bases; nucleotides not matched to a gene: 2. Here the CDR3 reads CAWSLGQGNQPQHF. The CDR3, as DNA: TGTGCCTGGAGTCTGGGACAGGGGAATCAGCCCCAGCATTTT. Together with reference TRBV30 and TRBJ1-5, the CDR3 gives the full variable domain: SQTIHQWPATLVQPVGSPLSLECTVEGTSNPNLYWYRQAAGRGLQLLFYSVGIGQISSEVPQNLSASRPQDRQFILSSKKLLLSDSGFYLCAWSLGQGNQPQHFGDGTRLSIL.

V usage is TRBV6-5 and J usage is TRBJ1-1, with a possible D match to TRBD1 (5 bases). Trimming pared 8 bases from V and 4 bases from J, leaving 20 bases between. Germline V gene sequence: CDR1 MNHEY, CDR2 SVGAGI. CDR3 length: 15 residues. The CDR3 nucleotides read TGTGCCAGCCAACCGAGGGACTCACGGGGCACTGAAGCTTTCTTT. Translating it yields CASQPRDSRGTEAFF.

The V gene is TRBV7-3, the J gene TRBJ2-2, with D perhaps TRBD1 (6 bases). The V end was cut by 6 bases, the J end by 1 base, with 9 bases between. CDR1 is SGHTA, CDR2 FQGTGA, per germline. The CDR3 loop spans 14 amino acids. CDR3 nucleotide sequence: TGTGCCAGCAGATCGGGACAGAACACCGGGGAGCTGTTTTTT. This codes for CASRSGQNTGELFF.

The chain carries TRBV23-1 and TRBJ2-7; no reliable D call. TRBV23-1 is an ORF; its function is uncertain. CDR3 size: 13 residues. Trimming pared 2 bases from V and 4 bases from J, leaving 9 bases between. DNA for the CDR3: TGCGCCAGCAGTCAAGAACATTCGTACGAGCAGTACTTC. Amino acids: CASSQEHSYEQYF.

The chain uses TRBV19 and TRBJ1-1; D is perhaps TRBD1 (6 bases). From germline, CDR1 is LNHDA and CDR2 SQIVND (reference sequence). The CDR3 has 13 amino acids. Trimming removed 5 bases from V and 4 bases from J, with 11 bases in between. The CDR3 spells CASSEQGITEAFF. The CDR3 DNA reads as TGTGCCAGTAGTGAACAGGGAATCACTGAAGCTTTCTTT.

Only one count was recorded for this clone. V is TRBV7-3 and J is TRBJ2-2; D gene unclear. Germline-derived CDR1 and CDR2 are SGHTA and FQGTGA. This CDR3 region has 13 residues. V lost 9 bases, J lost 0 bases, and 8 bases lay in between. The CDR3, as DNA: TGTGCCAGTATAGACTCGAACACCGGGGAGCTGTTTTTT. This codes for CASIDSNTGELFF.

Written as DNA, the CDR3 is TGTGCCAGCAGCTTCGGGGGGATAAACACCGGGGAGCTGTTTTTT. This translates into CASSFGGINTGELFF. The chain combines TRBV9 with TRBJ2-2; TRBD2 agrees at 7 bases. CDR1 SGDLS and CDR2 YYNGEE come from the germline V gene. The CDR3 length is 15 residues. With 4 bases clipped from V and 2 bases from J, the junction kept 5 bases outside the gene matches. The whole variable domain, filled in from reference TRBV9 and TRBJ2-2, reads DSGVTQTPKHLITATGQRVTLRCSPRSGDLSVYWYQQSLDQGLQFLIQYYNGEERAKGNILERFSAQQFPDLHSELNLSSLELGDSALYFCASSFGGINTGELFFGEGSRLTVL.

This chain links TRBV4-1 with TRBJ1-4; TRBD1 matches at 7 bases. The ends lost 4 bases at V and 12 bases at J; junction bases unmatched: 5. The CDR3 has 12 amino acids. Germline loops: CDR1 MGHRA, CDR2 YSYEKL. The CDR3 sequence is CASSPRDRELFF. CDR3 sequence (DNA): TGCGCCAGCAGCCCTCGCGACAGGGAACTGTTTTTT.

The chain joins TRBV30 to TRBJ1-1; D gene ambiguous. The CDR3 runs to 15 residues. Looked up from germline, CDR1 is GTSNPN and CDR2 is SVGIG (reference sequence). V gave up 2 bases and J gave up 1 base, with 14 bases separating them. The CDR3 protein is CAWSYKEVGNTEAFF. The DNA of the CDR3 is TGTGCCTGGAGTTATAAGGAGGTCGGGAACACTGAAGCTTTCTTT.

The V call is TRBV20-1, the J call TRBJ1-5, with D possibly being TRBD1 (5 bases). Germline V gives CDR1 DFQATT, CDR2 SNEGSKA (reference sequence). The CDR3 covers 13 residues. V was pared by 3 bases and J by 5 bases, with 11 bases between. CDR3 DNA sequence: TGCAGTGCTAGTGGGGGAGGGGATCAGCCCCAGCATTTT. This encodes CSASGGGDQPQHF.